This is a list of T cell receptor beta chains from one sample in a study of T cells after yellow fever vaccination. MiXCR, applied by TCRdb to the 5' RACE reads, yields one record per CDR3 protein. The top ten clones hold roughly a sixth of a sample with about 320,000 distinct CDR3 sequences, around 7% of them seen once. The sample in question was PBMCs, obtained about 41 days after the first yellow fever vaccination. Receptors were obtained from a man aged 18-30 years who received the YFV17D yellow fever vaccine. CDR3s include the opening cysteine and the closing phenylalanine or tryptophan. The order of the fields is J gene, clone size, D gene, V gene, CDR3 protein, CDR3 DNA. A D gene is named only where the DNA matches it firmly. Expanded clones are given a class, and other clones once, few, many or no size at all.

J: TRBJ1-1
size: medium-sized
D: -
V: TRBV4-1
CDR3: CASSQREVTEAFF
DNA: TGCGCCAGCAGCCAACGGGAAGTTACTGAAGCTTTCTTT

J: TRBJ2-3
size: once
D: TRBD2
V: TRBV10-2
CDR3: CATLAGLAGAGDTQYF
DNA: TGCGCCACTCTAGCCGGACTAGCGGGGGCGGGGGATACGCAGTATTTT

J: TRBJ2-2
size: many
D: -
V: TRBV12-3/TRBV12-4
CDR3: CASTLQGPGELFF
DNA: TGTGCCAGCACGCTTCAGGGTCCCGGGGAGCTGTTTTTT

J: TRBJ2-3
size: -
D: TRBD2
V: TRBV27
CDR3: CASSYGGSRTDTQYF
DNA: TGTGCCAGCAGTTACGGGGGGTCACGCACAGATACGCAGTATTTT

J: TRBJ1-5
size: -
D: -
V: TRBV20-1
CDR3: CSASRGGGSNQPQHF
DNA: TGCAGTGCTAGTCGGGGGGGCGGGAGCAATCAGCCCCAGCATTTT

J: TRBJ1-2
size: many
D: TRBD1
V: TRBV6-1
CDR3: CASRPGTASIYGYTF
DNA: TGTGCCAGCAGACCTGGGACAGCTTCGATCTATGGCTACACCTTC

J: TRBJ2-7
size: -
D: TRBD2
V: TRBV27
CDR3: CASSLSSGDISYEQYF
DNA: TGTGCCAGCAGTTTATCCAGCGGGGATATCTCCTACGAGCAGTACTTC

J: TRBJ2-5
size: -
D: TRBD2
V: TRBV4-2
CDR3: CASSQGPSGSETQYF
DNA: TGTGCCAGCAGCCAAGGTCCTAGCGGGTCAGAGACCCAGTACTTC

J: TRBJ1-1
size: -
D: -
V: TRBV11-2
CDR3: CASSLSPSGTQLKKNTEAFF
DNA: TGTGCCAGCAGCTTAAGCCCCTCCGGGACCCAGCTTAAAAAGAACACTGAAGCTTTCTTT

J: TRBJ1-4
size: few
D: -
V: TRBV4-1
CDR3: CASSGAGPTNEKLFF
DNA: TGCGCCAGCAGCGGCGCGGGGCCGACTAATGAAAAACTGTTTTTT

J: TRBJ2-3
size: few
D: TRBD1
V: TRBV28
CDR3: CASGPGTGLTDTQYF
DNA: TGTGCCAGCGGTCCGGGGACAGGCCTCACAGATACGCAGTATTTT

J: TRBJ2-7
size: -
D: TRBD1
V: TRBV19
CDR3: CASSIPGQGVIEQYF
DNA: TGTGCCAGTAGTATTCCGGGACAGGGGGTCATCGAGCAGTACTTC

J: TRBJ1-1
size: few
D: -
V: TRBV15
CDR3: CASQEHLNTEAFF
DNA: TGTGCCAGCCAGGAACATTTGAACACTGAAGCTTTCTTT

J: TRBJ2-5
size: many
D: TRBD2
V: TRBV7-2
CDR3: CASSLRPAGGGETQYF
DNA: TGTGCCAGCAGCTTAAGGCCAGCGGGGGGAGGCGAGACCCAGTACTTC

J: TRBJ2-3
size: many
D: -
V: TRBV5-1
CDR3: CASRPLTRGRADTQYF
DNA: TGCGCCAGCAGACCCCTTACGAGGGGGAGGGCAGATACGCAGTATTTT